The present T cell receptor beta chain was sequenced within a study of human T cells and chemical hapten exposure. Specified time point: pre-sensitization, week 0. This sample's treatment: therapeutic diphenylcyclopropenone sensitization with weekly scalp DPC. Blood collection happened ahead of applying each patch test. The library tagged each cDNA molecule with unique molecular identifiers. TCRdb called the RACE reads again in MiXCR, with one record for every CDR3 protein. The sample contains about 300,000 distinct CDR3 sequences, about 5% of which appear only once. There are 13 residues in the CDR3. V lost 6 bases and J 3 bases, leaving 11 bases between the germline ends. This clonotype has just a few counts. Antigen specificity is unknown. The study's findings and limits: Donors in the study had alopecia, meaning their immune response may differ from healthy people's.

This TCR came from a woman aged 18-35 years with alopecia areata. Some clones in this sample may be carry-over from other donors' samples. The input for sequencing was whole blood, taken in connection with sensitization to the hapten diphenylcyclopropenone (DPC). This chain joins TRBV12-3 or TRBV12-4 and TRBJ1-2, with no clear D. CDR3 coding DNA: TGTGCCAGCAGCCGAGTGGAGGACTATGGCTACACCTTC. This codes for CASSRVEDYGYTF.